What follows are 15 T cell receptor beta chains derived from one specimen sequenced in a study of blood T cell repertoires in COVID-19. TCRdb's copy holds only in-frame clones and misses some; the assay was immunoSEQ multiplex PCR. The table shows roughly 190,000 clones, with around four fifths occurring only once. What was sequenced was peripheral blood. The receptors originated from a woman between 40 and 55 years old with acute or convalescent COVID-19.

V gene TRBV3-1 (or the pseudogene TRBV3-2) combines with J gene TRBJ2-3, with 12 bases fitting TRBD2. The junction had 6 bases not matched to a gene; V was cut back by 4 bases and J by 4 bases. Germline V gene data show CDR1 as LGHDT and CDR2 as YNNKEL (reference sequence). The CDR3 extends over 16 amino acids. CDR3 region: CASSLSTSGSADTQYF. CDR3 nucleotide sequence: TGTGCCAGCAGCCTTTCGACTAGCGGGAGTGCAGATACGCAGTATTTT.

The chain combines TRBV19 with TRBJ2-6, with D hard to call. Germline V gives CDR1 LNHDA, CDR2 SQIVND (reference sequence). V was cut by 3 bases and J by 1 base, with 4 bases left in between. This CDR3 is built from 14 residues. The CDR3 sequence is CASSIQSGANVLTF. The DNA for the CDR3 is TGTGCCAGTAGTATCCAATCTGGGGCCAACGTCCTGACTTTC. The entire variable domain, with the rest obtained from reference TRBV19 and TRBJ2-6, is as follows: DGGITQSPKYLFRKEGQNVTLSCEQNLNHDAMYWYRQDPGQGLRLIYYSQIVNDFQKGDIAEGYSVSREKKESFPLTVTSAQKNPTAFYLCASSIQSGANVLTFGAGSRLTVL.

The chain couples TRBV9 to TRBJ2-5, with 15 nucleotides matching TRBD2. CDR1 and CDR2 from the germline V gene are SGDLS and YYNGEE. The CDR3 spans 18 residues. V shed 5 bases, J shed 2 bases, and the junction held 10 bases outside the gene matches. In DNA form, the CDR3 reads TGTGCCAGCAGTGACGGACTAGCGGGGGGGTGGAGACAAGAGACCCAGTACTTC. Protein: CASSDGLAGGWRQETQYF.

This rearrangement joins TRBV7-2 to TRBJ1-4, with 7 positions matching TRBD1. The CDR3 has 14 residues. Germline loops: CDR1 SGHTA, CDR2 FQGNSA. V shed 2 bases, J shed 6 bases, and the junction held 3 bases outside the gene matches. This CDR3 reads CASSLTGEDEKLFF. Here the CDR3 DNA reads TGTGCCAGCAGCTTAACAGGGGAGGATGAAAAACTGTTTTTT. The full variable domain, rest sourced from reference TRBV7-2 and TRBJ1-4, is GAGVSQSPSNKVTEKGKDVELRCDPISGHTALYWYRQSLGQGLEFLIYFQGNSAPDKSGLPSDRFSAERTGGSVSTLTIQRTQQEDSAVYLCASSLTGEDEKLFFGSGTQLSVL.

This sequence joins TRBV6-5 and TRBJ1-4; D is ambiguous. Germline CDR1 MNHEY, CDR2 SVGAGI. V shed 6 bases and J shed 8 bases, with 16 bases lying between them. The CDR3 extends over 14 amino acids. The CDR3 loop is CASRDANAREKLFF. The CDR3 DNA follows: TGTGCCAGCAGAGATGCAAATGCGCGAGAAAAACTGTTTTTT.

The chain carries TRBV18 and TRBJ2-1; unclear D gene. Trimming stripped 1 base from V and 7 bases from J, with 11 bases between. The CDR3 is made up of 14 amino acids. The V gene's germline CDR1 is KGHSH and CDR2 LQKENI. In nucleotides, the CDR3 is TGTGCCAGCTCACCACTATCGGGTATGAATGAGCAGTTCTTC. This codes for CASSPLSGMNEQFF.

V and J are TRBV18 and TRBJ2-5, with TRBD2 matching 8 bases. This CDR3 has 15 residues. Trimming removed 4 bases from V and 2 bases from J; junction bases left unmatched: 6. Germline-derived CDR1 and CDR2 are KGHSH and LQKENI. The CDR3 region is CASSRASGPQETQYF. The DNA of the CDR3 is TGTGCCAGCTCACGTGCTAGCGGGCCTCAAGAGACCCAGTACTTC.

This clone has just one count. The chain is built from TRBV6-1 and TRBJ2-7; tentatively, D is TRBD2 (5 bases). This CDR3 spans 14 amino acids. Trimming stripped 3 bases from V and 0 bases from J, with 9 bases between. Germline V gene data show CDR1 as MNHNS and CDR2 as SASEGT. The CDR3 reads CASSDATSSYEQYF. CDR3 sequence (DNA): TGTGCCAGCAGTGACGCAACTAGCTCCTACGAGCAGTACTTC.

The V and J genes are TRBV28 and TRBJ2-5; 7 bases are shared with TRBD1. This CDR3 has 15 residues. CDR1 is MDHEN and CDR2 is SYDVKM in the germline V gene. V lost 2 bases to trimming and J lost 4 bases; unmatched junction nucleotides: 7. In DNA form, the CDR3 reads TGTGCCAGCAGTTTAACAGGGGCCCCTTCAGAGACCCAGTACTTC. It translates to CASSLTGAPSETQYF. Drawing the rest from reference TRBV28 and TRBJ2-5, the complete variable domain is DVKVTQSSRYLVKRTGEKVFLECVQDMDHENMFWYRQDPGLGLRLIYFSYDVKMKEKGDIPEGYSVSREKKERFSLILESASTNQTSMYLCASSLTGAPSETQYFGPGTRLLVL.

The chain links TRBV5-4 to TRBJ1-2, with 10 positions matching TRBD1. V was pared by 3 bases and J by 2 bases, with 13 bases of the junction left unmatched. Germline lookup yields CDR1 SGHNT and CDR2 YYREEE (reference sequence). CDR3 length equals 18 residues. The CDR3 protein is CASSSMTGGTVFNYGYTF. The CDR3 coding sequence is TGTGCCAGCAGCTCGATGACAGGGGGCACCGTGTTCAACTATGGCTACACCTTC.

This chain connects TRBV10-2 to TRBJ2-1, with D possibly matching TRBD1 (6 bases). CDR1 and CDR2 (germline): WSHSY, SAAADI. This CDR3 region has 17 residues. The germline V and J ends were trimmed by 0 bases and 8 bases, with 20 bases remaining between them. CDR3 DNA sequence: TGCGCCAGCAGTGAGTCGCCACCTGGACAGCCGGGCGATGAGCAGTTCTTC. As protein: CASSESPPGQPGDEQFF.

The V and J genes are TRBV6-4 and TRBJ2-7, with 9 bases aligning to TRBD2. This CDR3 has 19 amino acids. Looked up from germline, CDR1 is MRHNA and CDR2 is SNTAGT. V was pared by 0 bases and J by 1 base, with 13 bases of the junction left unmatched. The CDR3 loop is CASSDSGTSRPRDSYEQYF. CDR3 nucleotides: TGTGCCAGCAGTGACTCAGGGACTAGCCGCCCAAGGGATTCCTACGAGCAGTACTTC.

Regarding this clone: At the DNA level, this CDR3 is encoded by other sequences in the same sample as well. The chain recombines TRBV28 with TRBJ1-4; 7 bases match TRBD1. This CDR3 comprises 13 residues. The germline V gene encodes CDR1 MDHEN and CDR2 SYDVKM. V was clipped by 6 bases and J by 8 bases; unmatched bases: 6. The chain's CDR3 is CASRDRAAEKLFF. CDR3 bases: TGTGCCAGCAGAGACAGGGCGGCAGAAAAACTGTTTTTT.

This clone has a single count. The V gene is TRBV5-6, the J gene TRBJ2-3; 9 nucleotides match TRBD2. The CDR3 extends over 14 amino acids. The V and J ends lost 6 bases and 1 base, in that order; junction bases with no gene match: 3. Germline V gene lookup returns CDR1 SGHDT and CDR2 YYEEEE. For the CDR3, the DNA is TGTGCCAGCAATCCTAGCGGGGGCACAGATACGCAGTATTTT. Translated, it gives CASNPSGGTDTQYF. The full variable domain, its missing parts supplied by reference TRBV5-6 and TRBJ2-3, is DAGVTQSPTHLIKTRGQQVTLRCSPKSGHDTVSWYQQALGQGPQFIFQYYEEEERQRGNFPDRFSGHQFPNYSSELNVNALLLGDSALYLCASNPSGGTDTQYFGPGTRLTVL.

V is TRBV25-1 and J is TRBJ2-2, with a weak D call TRBD2 (6 bases). Germline loops: CDR1 MGHDK, CDR2 SYGVNS. The CDR3 is made up of 15 amino acids. The V and J ends lost 3 bases and 4 bases respectively, with 12 bases between them. CDR3: CASSDSGVATGELFF. CDR3 sequence (DNA): TGTGCCAGCAGTGACTCGGGGGTGGCCACCGGGGAGCTGTTTTTT.